The text below deals with one T cell receptor (beta chain). This same CDR3 is encoded by further DNA sequences in the sample. V gave up 0 bases and J gave up 1 base, with 6 bases separating them. The CDR3 is made up of 14 amino acids. Germline V lookup: CDR1 LNHDA, CDR2 SQIVND (reference sequence). This entry belongs to a study of control samples from healthy donors and cancer patients. Profiled with immunoSEQ multiplex PCR; TCRdb holds only in-frame clones, not every one. The data show 100,000 or so clones, approximately 81% seen once. The V gene is TRBV19, the J gene TRBJ1-1; no clear D gene. Sequences were obtained from blood. The clonotype was recovered from a young woman in good health. The CDR3 sequence: CASSIERRNTEAFF. The CDR3 region has the DNA TGTGCCAGTAGTATAGAACGTCGGAACACTGAAGCTTTCTTT. Filled out from reference TRBV19 and TRBJ1-1, the complete variable domain reads DGGITQSPKYLFRKEGQNVTLSCEQNLNHDAMYWYRQDPGQGLRLIYYSQIVNDFQKGDIAEGYSVSREKKESFPLTVTSAQKNPTAFYLCASSIERRNTEAFFGQGTRLTVV.